One and the same sample provided the 29 T cell receptor beta chains below, sequenced in a study of T-cell memory formation after mild COVID-19. TCRdb re-called the 5' RACE reads through MiXCR, storing one row per CDR3 protein. The table records roughly 450,000 distinct CDR3 sequences, 15% to 20% of them present only once. The source material was PBMCs or a T cell subset sorted from them (not recorded which). These receptors came from an adult woman who had mild COVID-19 (a few samples of this study predate the infection). Cell type and time point are not known.

The chain joins TRBV2 to TRBJ2-1; D remains unclear. Germline V CDR1 and CDR2: SNHLY, FYNNEI. The CDR3 has 11 residues. Trimming cost V 3 bases and J 13 bases, with 10 bases left between them. CDR3 bases: TGTGCCAGCAGTGATAGACCCACCCAGTTCTTC. This sequence encodes CASSDRPTQFF.

This clonotype was detected many times. The V and J genes are TRBV6-2 or TRBV6-3 and TRBJ2-1; D possibly matches TRBD1 or TRBD2 (5 bases each). The CDR3 covers 16 residues. Germline loops: CDR1 MNHEY, CDR2 SVGEGT. V was clipped by 0 bases and J by 1 base, with 10 bases between them. The CDR3 is CASSYSRGSSYNEQFF. For the CDR3, the DNA is TGTGCCAGCAGTTACTCTCGGGGCAGTTCCTACAATGAGCAGTTCTTC.

V usage is TRBV24-1 and J usage is TRBJ2-6, with D hard to call. Per germline, CDR1 KGHDR and CDR2 SFDVKD. The CDR3 is 15 residues long. V dropped 5 bases and J dropped 0 bases, with 7 bases sitting between them. The CDR3, as DNA: TGTGCCACCAGTGGACGGAACTCTGGGGCCAACGTCCTGACTTTC. Translated, it gives CATSGRNSGANVLTF.

This chain joins TRBV4-1 and TRBJ1-1; perhaps TRBD1 as D (6 bases). This CDR3 is 15 amino acids long. CDR1 is MGHRA, CDR2 YSYEKL, per germline. V dropped 1 base and J dropped 0 bases, with 9 bases sitting between them. The CDR3 nucleotides are TGCGCCAGCAGCCAAGGGGACATCTTGAACACTGAAGCTTTCTTT. It translates to CASSQGDILNTEAFF.

This clonotype was recorded at least ten times. The chain joins TRBV5-1 to TRBJ2-2, with D possibly TRBD1 on 5 matching bases. Germline CDR1 is SGHRS and CDR2 is YFSETQ. The CDR3 loop spans 17 amino acids. Trimming removed 3 bases from V and 5 bases from J, with 20 bases in between. The CDR3 loop reads CASSSIPGNLNTGELFF. DNA for the CDR3: TGCGCCAGCAGCTCTATTCCAGGGAATTTGAATACCGGGGAGCTGTTTTTT.

This clonotype was counted a few times. This rearrangement joins TRBV4-1 to TRBJ2-7, with TRBD1 identical over 7 bases. Trimming removed 1 base from V and 2 bases from J; junction bases left unmatched: 5. The CDR3 is made up of 15 amino acids. Per germline, CDR1 MGHRA and CDR2 YSYEKL. The chain's CDR3 is CASSQGGTVTYEQYF. For the CDR3, the DNA is TGCGCCAGCAGCCAAGGAGGGACAGTAACCTACGAGCAGTACTTC.

This clonotype was observed many times. The gene calls are TRBV7-2 and TRBJ2-2; TRBD2 matches at 12 bases. From germline, CDR1 is SGHTA and CDR2 FQGNSA. The CDR3 runs to 18 residues. The V and J ends lost 0 bases and 4 bases, in that order; junction bases with no gene match: 6. The CDR3 loop is CASSLARPGLAGTGELFF. DNA for the CDR3: TGTGCCAGCAGCTTAGCCCGTCCGGGACTAGCGGGCACCGGGGAGCTGTTTTTT.

The chain carries TRBV19 and TRBJ1-6; the match to TRBD1 covers 8 bases. This CDR3 is built from 15 residues. The ends lost 7 bases at V and 7 bases at J; junction bases unmatched: 9. Germline-derived CDR1 and CDR2 are LNHDA and SQIVND (reference sequence). The CDR3 DNA is TGTGCCAGTACACCCGGACAGGGATGGAATTCACCCCTCCACTTT. This codes for CASTPGQGWNSPLHF.

Only a few counts were recorded for this clonotype. The chain recombines TRBV5-4 with TRBJ2-5; 12 bases match TRBD2. Trimming at V came to 4 bases and at J to 4 bases, leaving 11 bases not matched to a gene. From germline, CDR1 is SGHNT and CDR2 YYREEE (reference sequence). The CDR3 is made up of 17 amino acids. Here the CDR3 reads CASSQSSGGLAGETQYF. In nucleotides, the CDR3 is TGTGCCAGCAGCCAGAGTTCGGGGGGACTAGCGGGAGAGACCCAGTACTTC.

This clonotype was picked up a small number of times. The CDR3 loop reads CASSHRTMGSYNEQFF. The CDR3 region has the DNA TGTGCCAGCAGTCACCGGACAATGGGCTCCTACAATGAGCAGTTCTTC. The rearrangement joins TRBV12-3 or TRBV12-4 to TRBJ2-1; perhaps TRBD1 as D (5 bases). This CDR3 comprises 16 residues. V was clipped by 5 bases and J by 0 bases, with 14 bases between them.

The table lists this clonotype with a count of one. J is TRBJ2-7 and V is TRBV28, with a tentative D call TRBD1 (6 bases). Trimming pared 6 bases from V and 5 bases from J, leaving 11 bases between. The CDR3 runs to 12 residues. Germline CDR1 MDHEN, CDR2 SYDVKM. Written as DNA, the CDR3 is TGTGCCAGCAGCAACAGGGCTAACGAGCAGTACTTC. Protein product: CASSNRANEQYF.

This clonotype was detected many times. This sequence joins TRBV18 and TRBJ2-1; possible D gene TRBD2, 5 bases. This CDR3 is built from 15 residues. The V gene's germline CDR1 is KGHSH and CDR2 LQKENI. V lost 0 bases to trimming and J lost 10 bases, with 16 bases between them. The CDR3 DNA reads as TGTGCCAGCTCACCACCGAGGCCGGTCCCGGGGGAGCAGTTCTTC. This codes for CASSPPRPVPGEQFF. The variable domain in full, completed from reference TRBV18 and TRBJ2-1, reads NAGVMQNPRHLVRRRGQEARLRCSPMKGHSHVYWYRQLPEEGLKFMVYLQKENIIDESGMPKERFSAEFPKEGPSILRIQQVVRGDSAAYFCASSPPRPVPGEQFFGPGTRLTVL.

This sequence joins TRBV12-3 or TRBV12-4 and TRBJ2-5; D is uncertain. The CDR3 is 12 residues long. Trimming shortened V by 0 bases and J by 5 bases, and 4 bases separated the two germline ends. The CDR3: CASSLAWETQYF. For the CDR3, the DNA is TGTGCCAGCAGTTTAGCTTGGGAGACCCAGTACTTC.

The chain joins TRBV12-3 or TRBV12-4 to TRBJ2-7; TRBD1 matches 7 bases. After removal of 7 bases from V and 0 bases from J, the junction contained 9 bases not matched to a gene. This CDR3 region has 15 residues. CDR3 coding DNA: TGTGCCAGCACCCGAAGCGACAGGGCCTCCTACGAGCAGTACTTC. This gives the protein CASTRSDRASYEQYF.

In DNA form, the CDR3 reads TGTGCCACCCGGCTGCGGTTTGTCACTGAAGCTTTCTTT. Protein product: CATRLRFVTEAFF. The chain employs TRBV6-2 or TRBV6-3 and TRBJ1-1; D not resolved. The CDR3 is 13 residues long. The V gene's germline CDR1 is MNHEY and CDR2 SVGEGT. V was trimmed by 10 bases and J by 4 bases, leaving 16 bases between them.

This chain uses TRBV4-3 with TRBJ1-2; D gene unclear. The CDR3 contains 14 residues. Trimming stripped 0 bases from V and 8 bases from J, with 13 bases between. Looked up from germline, CDR1 is LGHNA and CDR2 is YSLEER. The CDR3 spells CASSQERTASGYTF. The CDR3 DNA follows: TGCGCCAGCAGCCAAGAGAGGACCGCAAGCGGCTACACCTTC.

The rearrangement joins TRBV12-3 or TRBV12-4 to TRBJ2-4; the D gene is possibly TRBD2 (5 bases). The CDR3 extends over 17 amino acids. V was clipped by 4 bases and J by 1 base, with 17 bases between them. CDR3 sequence (DNA): TGTGCCAGCAGTTCCCCAGGAGGAGTATGGGCCAAAAACATTCAGTACTTC. This sequence encodes CASSSPGGVWAKNIQYF.

This clonotype has more than one count but fewer than ten. The chain combines TRBV9 with TRBJ2-2; D perhaps matches TRBD2 (5 bases). The germline CDR1 and CDR2 sequences are SGDLS and YYNGEE. Trimming left V 0 bases short and J 5 bases short, with 11 bases between. The CDR3 sequence is 15 residues long. CDR3 nucleotides: TGTGCCAGCAGCGTAGGTCCGACGGGGACCGGGGAGCTGTTTTTT. Protein sequence: CASSVGPTGTGELFF.

This clonotype was seen a handful of times. The chain combines TRBV19 with TRBJ2-3; D is possibly TRBD2 (6 bases). The CDR3 sequence is 15 residues long. V was pared by 6 bases and J by 4 bases, with 17 bases between. Germline V CDR1 and CDR2: LNHDA, SQIVND (reference sequence). This CDR3 is CASSFAQGGADTQYF. The CDR3 DNA reads TGTGCCAGTAGCTTCGCACAAGGAGGGGCAGATACGCAGTATTTT.

V usage is TRBV9 and J usage is TRBJ1-6; TRBD1 matches at 8 bases. The CDR3 has 16 residues. Looked up from germline, CDR1 is SGDLS and CDR2 is YYNGEE. With V trimmed by 2 bases and J by 7 bases, 8 bases remained unmatched. The CDR3 reads CASSVSLTGGNSPLHF. The CDR3 DNA sequence: TGTGCCAGCAGCGTTTCCCTTACAGGGGGGAATTCACCCCTCCACTTT.

This clonotype was counted a few times. The chain has TRBV27 and TRBJ1-2; D is unresolved. There are 13 residues in the CDR3. The germline V gene has CDR1 MNHEY and CDR2 SMNVEV (reference sequence). V was clipped by 3 bases and J by 5 bases, with 10 bases between them. The DNA of the CDR3 is TGTGCCAGCAGTTTCCACGGCCCGTATGGCTACACCTTC. Protein product: CASSFHGPYGYTF.

This chain connects TRBV14 to TRBJ1-1, with D possibly matching TRBD1 (5 bases). The germline V gene encodes CDR1 SGHDN and CDR2 FVKESK. Trimming stripped 1 base from V and 6 bases from J, with 21 bases between. The CDR3 extends over 17 amino acids. CDR3 DNA sequence: TGTGCCAGCAGCCAAGGCGGGGCCACTTCGTCCTTCCCTGAAGCTTTCTTT. Translating gives CASSQGGATSSFPEAFF.

This clonotype has a handful of counts. The chain joins TRBV6-5 to TRBJ2-2, with D possibly called TRBD1 or TRBD2 (6 bases each). V was clipped by 5 bases and J by 1 base, with 8 bases between them. There are 14 residues in the CDR3. CDR1 and CDR2 from the germline V gene are MNHEY and SVGAGI. The CDR3 DNA is TGTGCCAGCAGTGGGGGGCTGAACACCGGGGAGCTGTTTTTT. Translation: CASSGGLNTGELFF.

This clonotype was detected only a few times. This chain joins TRBV15 and TRBJ2-7; D is perhaps TRBD2 (7 bases). Trimming shortened V by 3 bases and J by 7 bases, and 16 bases separated the two germline ends. Germline loops: CDR1 LNHNV, CDR2 YYDKDF (reference sequence). The CDR3 is made up of 14 amino acids. The CDR3 loop is CATSRSAGAWEQYF. The CDR3, as DNA: TGTGCCACCAGCAGGTCGGCGGGGGCTTGGGAGCAGTACTTC.

The chain has TRBV19 and TRBJ2-1, with TRBD2 identical over 10 bases. Trimming at V came to 5 bases and at J to 9 bases, leaving 10 bases not matched to a gene. CDR1 and CDR2 from the germline V gene are LNHDA and SQIVND (reference sequence). The CDR3 runs to 15 residues. The CDR3 loop reads CASSPQRGGQTEQFF. The CDR3 DNA reads as TGTGCCAGTAGTCCCCAGCGGGGGGGCCAAACTGAGCAGTTCTTC. The complete variable domain, with remaining parts taken from reference TRBV19 and TRBJ2-1, reads DGGITQSPKYLFRKEGQNVTLSCEQNLNHDAMYWYRQDPGQGLRLIYYSQIVNDFQKGDIAEGYSVSREKKESFPLTVTSAQKNPTAFYLCASSPQRGGQTEQFFGPGTRLTVL.

This sequence joins TRBV5-1 and TRBJ2-1, with TRBD2 identical over 9 bases. Trimming cost V 0 bases and J 11 bases; bases outside gene matches: 9. The germline V gene has CDR1 SGHRS and CDR2 YFSETQ. This CDR3 is built from 15 residues. CDR3 region: CASSLGGLAEMKQFF. For the CDR3, the DNA is TGCGCCAGCAGCTTGGGGGGACTAGCAGAAATGAAGCAGTTCTTC.

This clonotype was observed many times. V and J are TRBV5-1 and TRBJ1-2; 7 bases line up with TRBD1. CDR1 and CDR2 (germline): SGHRS, YFSETQ. Trimming removed 0 bases from V and 2 bases from J; junction bases left unmatched: 4. CDR3 length: 15 residues. The CDR3: CASSLAGQTNYGYTF. CDR3 nucleotides: TGCGCCAGCAGCTTGGCGGGACAGACAAACTATGGCTACACCTTC.

There are many counts of this clonotype. This chain connects TRBV29-1 to TRBJ1-1; no clear D. The CDR3 length is 13 residues. CDR1 and CDR2 (germline): SQVTM, ANQGSEA. Trimming removed 3 bases from V and 1 base from J, with 9 bases in between. CDR3 nucleotide sequence: TGCAGCGTTGATGGTCAGACGAACACTGAAGCTTTCTTT. Protein sequence: CSVDGQTNTEAFF.

This clonotype was counted only a few times. This chain links TRBV20-1 with TRBJ1-1; 9 bases are a match to TRBD1. J lost 0 bases, V lost 1 base, and 9 bases had no gene match. Germline CDR1 and CDR2: DFQATT and SNEGSKA (reference sequence). The CDR3 contains 17 residues. The CDR3 loop reads CSARGSTGGSMNTEAFF. The CDR3 DNA follows: TGCAGTGCTAGAGGGTCGACAGGGGGGTCTATGAACACTGAAGCTTTCTTT.